This entry features one T cell receptor beta chain sequence. The sample is drawn from a study of patients and donors after allogeneic stem cell transplantation. TCRdb independently ran MiXCR on the RT-PCR reads; one entry per CDR3 protein. The sample shows hundreds of thousands of distinct CDR3 sequences, more than 15% of them seen only once. This CDR3 contains 16 residues. Germline CDR1 SGHVS, CDR2 FQNEAQ. The V segment lost 6 bases and the J segment 3 bases; nucleotides outside the gene matches: 11. This TCR came from a human donor who was either an allogeneic HSCT recipient or a stem cell or donor lymphocyte infusion donor (not recorded which). It is not recorded whose cells these are; they may come from a transplant donor. The chain is built from TRBV7-8 and TRBJ1-1, with 9 bases fitting TRBD1. The sample taken for sequencing was blood, either unsorted or a sorted T cell fraction (not recorded which). The CDR3 sequence is CASSLGQGWGDTEAFF. In DNA, the CDR3 is TGTGCCAGCAGTCTGGGACAGGGCTGGGGAGACACTGAAGCTTTCTTT.